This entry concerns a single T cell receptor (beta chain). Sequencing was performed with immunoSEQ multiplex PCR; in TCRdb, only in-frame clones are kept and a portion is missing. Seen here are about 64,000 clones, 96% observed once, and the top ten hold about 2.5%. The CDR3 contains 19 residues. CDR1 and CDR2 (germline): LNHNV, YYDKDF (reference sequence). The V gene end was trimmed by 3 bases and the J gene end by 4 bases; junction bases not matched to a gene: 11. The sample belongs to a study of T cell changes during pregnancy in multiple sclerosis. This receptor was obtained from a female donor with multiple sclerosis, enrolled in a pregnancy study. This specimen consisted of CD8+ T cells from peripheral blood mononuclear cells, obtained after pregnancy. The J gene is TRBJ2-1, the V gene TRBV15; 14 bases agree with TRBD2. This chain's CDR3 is CATSSTGTSGRAGYNEQFF. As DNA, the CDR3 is TGTGCCACCAGCAGCACCGGGACTAGCGGGAGAGCGGGATACAATGAGCAGTTCTTC.